A selection of T cell receptor beta chains follows, all from one sample in a study of CXCR3-negative and CXCR3-positive naive CD8 T cells. From its re-call of the 5' RACE reads, TCRdb lists each CDR3 protein once, without DNA. Its clone listing holds 45,000 to 70,000 distinct CDR3 sequences. Sequencing was done on a sample of memory CD8+ T cells from blood. The receptors come from a human donor in good health. Some clones in this sample may be carry-over from other donors' samples. Both conserved end residues are part of each CDR3. Some rows have no size entry. The others give once, few or many, or a class for an expanded clone.

CDR3 protein: CASTAGVTKNIQYF
clone size: -
J gene: TRBJ2-4
V gene: TRBV2

CDR3 protein: CASSGTAHYGYTF
clone size: -
J gene: TRBJ1-2
V gene: TRBV9

CDR3 protein: CSARDLAEGGEKDYGYTF
clone size: -
J gene: TRBJ1-2
V gene: TRBV20-1

CDR3 protein: CASSLPISYEQYF
clone size: -
J gene: TRBJ2-7
V gene: TRBV7-9

CDR3 protein: CASSQTHSTGTGPYEQYF
clone size: -
J gene: TRBJ2-7
V gene: TRBV23-1

CDR3 protein: CSAKVAGPYGYTF
clone size: -
J gene: TRBJ1-2
V gene: TRBV20-1

CDR3 protein: CASSIGAIYEQYF
clone size: -
J gene: TRBJ2-7
V gene: TRBV5-5

CDR3 protein: CSARRHRDYGYTF
clone size: -
J gene: TRBJ1-2
V gene: TRBV20-1

CDR3 protein: CASSLRTGHSNQPQHF
clone size: -
J gene: TRBJ1-5
V gene: TRBV28

CDR3 protein: CASSITGGYNQPQHF
clone size: medium-sized
J gene: TRBJ1-5
V gene: TRBV6-5

CDR3 protein: CASSDNRGSGANVLTF
clone size: -
J gene: TRBJ2-6
V gene: TRBV6-4

CDR3 protein: CASSPSHGGGLSYEQYF
clone size: -
J gene: TRBJ2-7
V gene: TRBV7-6

CDR3 protein: CASTARVGGNQPQHF
clone size: -
J gene: TRBJ1-5
V gene: TRBV12-3/TRBV12-4

CDR3 protein: CASSPGRTNSPLHF
clone size: -
J gene: TRBJ1-6
V gene: TRBV7-2

CDR3 protein: CSVVSGGIPNEQFF
clone size: -
J gene: TRBJ2-1
V gene: TRBV29-1

CDR3 protein: CASSLSHGGRGELFF
clone size: -
J gene: TRBJ2-2
V gene: TRBV28

CDR3 protein: CASSLRGGTEAFF
clone size: -
J gene: TRBJ1-1
V gene: TRBV7-3

CDR3 protein: CASSLEGLLNTEAFF
clone size: -
J gene: TRBJ1-1
V gene: TRBV5-1

CDR3 protein: CSVEVVAGGELFF
clone size: -
J gene: TRBJ2-2
V gene: TRBV29-1

CDR3 protein: CASSLREGAYNEQFF
clone size: -
J gene: TRBJ2-1
V gene: TRBV6-2/TRBV6-3

CDR3 protein: CASSAGQGGQPQHF
clone size: -
J gene: TRBJ1-5
V gene: TRBV6-1

CDR3 protein: CASSQTISGGAYNEQFF
clone size: -
J gene: TRBJ2-1
V gene: TRBV4-3

CDR3 protein: CASKFVSGGASYNEQFF
clone size: -
J gene: TRBJ2-1
V gene: TRBV27

CDR3 protein: CSVLTEGIDQPQHF
clone size: -
J gene: TRBJ1-5
V gene: TRBV29-1

CDR3 protein: CASSSHGYEQYF
clone size: -
J gene: TRBJ2-7
V gene: TRBV28

CDR3 protein: CASTPDTMNTEAFF
clone size: -
J gene: TRBJ1-1
V gene: TRBV6-6

CDR3 protein: CASSLAGPSSYEQYF
clone size: -
J gene: TRBJ2-7
V gene: TRBV5-1

CDR3 protein: CSARGGGNTGELFF
clone size: -
J gene: TRBJ2-2
V gene: TRBV20-1

CDR3 protein: CASRPEGGFTYEQYF
clone size: -
J gene: TRBJ2-7
V gene: TRBV7-8

CDR3 protein: CSARGGDGTGAFF
clone size: -
J gene: TRBJ1-1
V gene: TRBV29-1

CDR3 protein: CSVLQVTGELFF
clone size: -
J gene: TRBJ2-2
V gene: TRBV29-1

CDR3 protein: CASSLARLLEQFF
clone size: -
J gene: TRBJ2-1
V gene: TRBV6-2/TRBV6-3

CDR3 protein: CSVVGLAGVVADTQYF
clone size: -
J gene: TRBJ2-3
V gene: TRBV29-1

CDR3 protein: CASSFEGAYEQYF
clone size: -
J gene: TRBJ2-7
V gene: TRBV5-1

CDR3 protein: CASSQDLEGKAFF
clone size: -
J gene: TRBJ1-1
V gene: TRBV4-1

CDR3 protein: CASRSPRETQYF
clone size: -
J gene: TRBJ2-5
V gene: TRBV6-1

CDR3 protein: CASSAGTSGAKEFF
clone size: -
J gene: TRBJ2-1
V gene: TRBV9

CDR3 protein: CASSVLYGELFF
clone size: -
J gene: TRBJ2-2
V gene: TRBV7-9

CDR3 protein: CASSIPTGWTEAFF
clone size: -
J gene: TRBJ1-1
V gene: TRBV19

CDR3 protein: CASSQDPSGGNEQFF
clone size: -
J gene: TRBJ2-1
V gene: TRBV23-1

CDR3 protein: CASSSLTSGDYNEQFF
clone size: -
J gene: TRBJ2-1
V gene: TRBV19

CDR3 protein: CASSLFSGDSQDTQYF
clone size: -
J gene: TRBJ2-3
V gene: TRBV28

CDR3 protein: CASSSGQGMFGGTEAFF
clone size: medium-sized
J gene: TRBJ1-1
V gene: TRBV21-1

CDR3 protein: CASIHGTSEWEQFF
clone size: -
J gene: TRBJ2-1
V gene: TRBV7-9

CDR3 protein: CSVGDGRDYGYTF
clone size: -
J gene: TRBJ1-2
V gene: TRBV29-1

CDR3 protein: CATSDLGQGTNTGELFF
clone size: -
J gene: TRBJ2-2
V gene: TRBV24-1

CDR3 protein: CSVLSDSNEDTQYF
clone size: -
J gene: TRBJ2-3
V gene: TRBV29-1

CDR3 protein: CASSGLAGGDYNEQFF
clone size: -
J gene: TRBJ2-1
V gene: TRBV9

CDR3 protein: CSARAHLTETQYF
clone size: -
J gene: TRBJ2-5
V gene: TRBV20-1

CDR3 protein: CASGTGLNTEAFF
clone size: -
J gene: TRBJ1-1
V gene: TRBV7-3